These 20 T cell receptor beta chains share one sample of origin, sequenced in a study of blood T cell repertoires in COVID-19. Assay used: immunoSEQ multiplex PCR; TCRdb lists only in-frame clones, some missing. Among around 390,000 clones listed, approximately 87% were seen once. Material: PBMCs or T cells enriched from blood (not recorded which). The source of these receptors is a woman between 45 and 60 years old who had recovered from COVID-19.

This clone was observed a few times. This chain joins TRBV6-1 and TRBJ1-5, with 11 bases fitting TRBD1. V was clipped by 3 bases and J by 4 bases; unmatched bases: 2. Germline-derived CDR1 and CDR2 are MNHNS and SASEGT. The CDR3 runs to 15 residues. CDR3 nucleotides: TGTGCCAGCAGTGACGGACAGGGGGCGAATCAGCCCCAGCATTTT. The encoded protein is CASSDGQGANQPQHF.

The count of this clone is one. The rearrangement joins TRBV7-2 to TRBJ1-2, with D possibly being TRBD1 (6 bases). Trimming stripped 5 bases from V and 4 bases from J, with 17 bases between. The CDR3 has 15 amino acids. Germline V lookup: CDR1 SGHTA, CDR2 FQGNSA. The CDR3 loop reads CASSPDARDTYGYTF. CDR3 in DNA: TGTGCCAGCAGCCCCGATGCTAGGGACACCTATGGCTACACCTTC.

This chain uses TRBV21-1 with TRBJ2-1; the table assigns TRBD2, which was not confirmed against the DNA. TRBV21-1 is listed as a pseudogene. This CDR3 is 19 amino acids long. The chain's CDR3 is CASSALWGSGGRSYNEQFF. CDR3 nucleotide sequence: TGTGCCAGCAGCGCCCTATGGGGTAGCGGGGGCCGCTCCTACAATGAGCAGTTCTTC.

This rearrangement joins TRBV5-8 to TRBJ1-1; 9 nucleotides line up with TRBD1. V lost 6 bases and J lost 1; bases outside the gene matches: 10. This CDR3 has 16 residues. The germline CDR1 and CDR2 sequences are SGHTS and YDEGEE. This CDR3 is CASTNPDRGTNTEAFF. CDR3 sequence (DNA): TGTGCCAGCACCAATCCTGACAGGGGGACGAACACTGAAGCTTTCTTT.

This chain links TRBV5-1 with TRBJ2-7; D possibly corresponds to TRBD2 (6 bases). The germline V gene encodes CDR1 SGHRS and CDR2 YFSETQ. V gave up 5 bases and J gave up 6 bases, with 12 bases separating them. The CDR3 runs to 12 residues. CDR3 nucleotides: TGCGCCAGCAGATTTGGGGGGTCCGAGCAGTACTTC. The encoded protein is CASRFGGSEQYF.

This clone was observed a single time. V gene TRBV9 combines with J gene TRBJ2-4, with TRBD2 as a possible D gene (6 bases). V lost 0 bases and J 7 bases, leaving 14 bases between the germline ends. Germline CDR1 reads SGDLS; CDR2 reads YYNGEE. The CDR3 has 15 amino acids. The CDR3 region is CASSVEEGLGNIQYF. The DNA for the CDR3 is TGTGCCAGCAGCGTAGAGGAGGGTTTAGGGAACATTCAGTACTTC.

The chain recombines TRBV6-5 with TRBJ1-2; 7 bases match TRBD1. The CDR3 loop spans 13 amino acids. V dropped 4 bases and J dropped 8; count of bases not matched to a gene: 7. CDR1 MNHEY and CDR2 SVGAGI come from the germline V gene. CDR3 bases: TGTGCCAGCAGTTTGGGACAGTGGGAAGGCTACACCTTC. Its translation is CASSLGQWEGYTF.

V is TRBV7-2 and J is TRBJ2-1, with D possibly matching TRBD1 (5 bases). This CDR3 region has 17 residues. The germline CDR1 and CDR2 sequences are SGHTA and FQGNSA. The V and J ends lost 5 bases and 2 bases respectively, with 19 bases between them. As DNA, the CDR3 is TGTGCCAGCAGCCGGATCCAGGGTACAGGAACCTACAATGAGCAGTTCTTC. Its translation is CASSRIQGTGTYNEQFF.

The chain's CDR3 is CASSPPLYGVQPYEQYF. CDR3 DNA sequence: TGTGCCAGCAGTCCCCCCCTCTACGGGGTCCAACCCTACGAGCAGTACTTC. The rearrangement joins TRBV28 to TRBJ2-7; D possibly corresponds to TRBD2 (5 bases). Germline CDR1 is MDHEN and CDR2 is SYDVKM. The CDR3 consists of 17 residues. V was trimmed by 5 bases and J by 2 bases, leaving 22 bases between them.

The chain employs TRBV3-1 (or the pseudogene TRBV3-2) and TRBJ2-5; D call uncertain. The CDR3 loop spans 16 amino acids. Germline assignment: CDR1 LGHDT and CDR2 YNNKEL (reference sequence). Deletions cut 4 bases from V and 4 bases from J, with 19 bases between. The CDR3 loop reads CASSLDSEHLTETQYF. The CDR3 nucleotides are TGTGCCAGCAGCCTTGACTCAGAGCACTTGACAGAGACCCAGTACTTC.

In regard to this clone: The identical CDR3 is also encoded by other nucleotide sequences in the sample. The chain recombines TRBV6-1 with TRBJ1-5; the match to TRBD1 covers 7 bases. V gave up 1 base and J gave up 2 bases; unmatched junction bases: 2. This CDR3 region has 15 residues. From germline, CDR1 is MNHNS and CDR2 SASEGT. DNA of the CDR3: TGTGCCAGCAGTGAAGGACAGGGTCGCAATCAGCCCCAGCATTTT. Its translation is CASSEGQGRNQPQHF.

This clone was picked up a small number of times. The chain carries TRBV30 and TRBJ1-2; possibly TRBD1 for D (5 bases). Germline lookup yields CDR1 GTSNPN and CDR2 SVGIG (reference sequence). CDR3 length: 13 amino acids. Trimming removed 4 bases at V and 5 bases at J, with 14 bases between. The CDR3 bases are TGTGCCTGGATCGGTTGGCAGGGATATGGCTACACCTTC. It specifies CAWIGWQGYGYTF. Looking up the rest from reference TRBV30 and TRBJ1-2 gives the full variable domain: SQTIHQWPATLVQPVGSPLSLECTVEGTSNPNLYWYRQAAGRGLQLLFYSVGIGQISSEVPQNLSASRPQDRQFILSSKKLLLSDSGFYLCAWIGWQGYGYTFGSGTRLTVV.

This chain's CDR3 is CASRTTLGGRGYLDGYTF. In DNA form, the CDR3 reads TGCGCCAGCCGGACGACATTGGGAGGGAGGGGATACCTCGATGGCTACACCTTC. The chain links TRBV5-1 to TRBJ1-2, with D perhaps TRBD1 (5 bases). From germline, CDR1 is SGHRS and CDR2 YFSETQ. Trimming shortened V by 7 bases and J by 6 bases, and 31 bases separated the two germline ends. The CDR3 is 18 amino acids.

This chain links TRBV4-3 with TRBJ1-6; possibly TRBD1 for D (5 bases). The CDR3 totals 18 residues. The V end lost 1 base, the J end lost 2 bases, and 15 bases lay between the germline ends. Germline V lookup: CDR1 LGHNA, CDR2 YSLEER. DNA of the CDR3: TGCGCCAGCAGCCAAGGGGTGGGGGACTTCCCCTATAATTCACCCCTCCACTTT. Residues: CASSQGVGDFPYNSPLHF.

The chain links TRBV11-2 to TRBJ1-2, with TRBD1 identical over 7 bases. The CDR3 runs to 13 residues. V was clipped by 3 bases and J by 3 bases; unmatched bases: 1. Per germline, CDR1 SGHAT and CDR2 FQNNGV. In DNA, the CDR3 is TGTGCCAGCAGCTTCACAGGGGACTATGGCTACACCTTC. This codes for CASSFTGDYGYTF.

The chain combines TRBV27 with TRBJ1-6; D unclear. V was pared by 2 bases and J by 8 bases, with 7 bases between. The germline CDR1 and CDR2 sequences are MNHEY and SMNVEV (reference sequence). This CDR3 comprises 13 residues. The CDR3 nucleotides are TGTGCCAGCAGTTTAATGGCCGATTCACCCCTCCACTTT. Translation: CASSLMADSPLHF.

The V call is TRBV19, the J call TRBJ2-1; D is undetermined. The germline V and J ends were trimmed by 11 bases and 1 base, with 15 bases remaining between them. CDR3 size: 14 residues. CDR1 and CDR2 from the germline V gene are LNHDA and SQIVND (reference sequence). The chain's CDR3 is CASSSLFSYNEQFF. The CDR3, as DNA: TGTGCCTCATCGTCCCTATTTTCCTACAATGAGCAGTTCTTC.

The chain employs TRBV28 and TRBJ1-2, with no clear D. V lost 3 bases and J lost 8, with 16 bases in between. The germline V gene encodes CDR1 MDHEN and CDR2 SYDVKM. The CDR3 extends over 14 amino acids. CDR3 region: CASSLPNGFLGYTF. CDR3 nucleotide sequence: TGTGCCAGCAGTTTGCCCAACGGTTTTTTAGGCTACACCTTC.

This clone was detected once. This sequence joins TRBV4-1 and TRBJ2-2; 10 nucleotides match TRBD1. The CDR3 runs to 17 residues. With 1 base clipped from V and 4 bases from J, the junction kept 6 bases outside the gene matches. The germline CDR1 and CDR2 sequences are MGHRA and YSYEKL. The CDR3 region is CASSQVAGQGSTGELFF. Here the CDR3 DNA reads TGCGCCAGCAGCCAAGTTGCGGGACAGGGGAGCACCGGGGAGCTGTTTTTT.

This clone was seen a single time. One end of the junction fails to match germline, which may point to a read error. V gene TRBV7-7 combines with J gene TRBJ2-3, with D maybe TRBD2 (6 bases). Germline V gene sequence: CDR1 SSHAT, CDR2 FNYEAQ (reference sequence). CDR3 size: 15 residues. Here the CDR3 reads CASSLDLTSSDTQYF. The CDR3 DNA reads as TGTGCTAGCAGCTTAGATTTAACTAGCAGCGATACGCAGTATTTT.